A selection of T cell receptor beta chains follows, all from one sample in a study of graft-versus-host responses after intestinal transplantation. Using immunoSEQ multiplex PCR, the repertoire was profiled, and TCRdb retains in-frame clones only, with some absent. Here the sample spans tens of thousands of clones, 90% to 95% being singletons. These TCRs' antigens remain unknown. The material was unstimulated CD8+ T cells sorted from spleen or lymph node cells, obtained before intestinal transplant. The origin of the receptors is a human donor who received an intestinal transplant. Both conserved end residues are part of each CDR3. D genes are given only for firm matches. Expanded clones get a size class; other rows say once, few or many, or leave the size out.

TRBJ2-7,TRBD2,TRBV6-1,.,CASSEGPPGRASYEQYF,TGTGCCAGCAGTGAAGGCCCCCCCGGGAGGGCCTCCTACGAGCAGTACTTC
TRBJ2-1,TRBD2,TRBV5-6,once,CASSLANSASGRQYNEQFF,TGTGCCAGCAGCTTGGCCAACTCGGCTAGCGGGAGGCAATACAATGAGCAGTTCTTC
TRBJ1-5,.,TRBV27,.,CASSLGAGGNQPQHF,TGTGCCAGCAGTTTAGGGGCTGGGGGCAATCAGCCCCAGCATTTT
TRBJ2-3,.,TRBV4-1,.,CASSQDARTGTDTQYF,TGCGCCAGCAGCCAAGACGCTAGGACTGGCACAGATACGCAGTATTTT
TRBJ2-5,.,TRBV5-1,.,CASSLPGETQYF,TGCGCCAGCAGCCTCCCGGGGGAGACCCAGTACTTC
TRBJ1-1,TRBD1,TRBV6-1,once,CASLTGAEAFF,TGTGCCAGTCTTACAGGGGCTGAAGCTTTCTTT
TRBJ1-2,.,TRBV19,.,CASSIGAGNGYTF,TGTGCCAGTAGTATTGGGGCAGGGAATGGCTACACCTTC
TRBJ1-1,.,TRBV29-1,.,CSVEDPWNTEAFF,TGCAGCGTTGAAGACCCCTGGAACACTGAAGCTTTCTTT
TRBJ2-3,.,TRBV5-1,.,CASSFGTPDTQYF,TGCGCCAGCAGCTTCGGTACCCCAGATACGCAGTATTTT
TRBJ2-4,.,TRBV27,.,CASSQDPGDLNIQYF,TGTGCCAGCAGTCAAGACCCAGGGGATTTGAACATTCAGTACTTC
TRBJ1-1,.,TRBV7-9,.,CASSAPPWPEAFF,TGTGCCAGCAGCGCCCCACCGTGGCCTGAAGCTTTCTTT
TRBJ2-7,.,TRBV5-5,.,CASSHGENLYEQYF,TGTGCCAGCAGCCACGGGGAGAACCTCTACGAGCAGTACTTC
TRBJ2-1,TRBD2,TRBV7-6,.,CASSWTSGGPRSEQFF,TGTGCCAGCAGCTGGACTAGCGGGGGGCCTCGTTCAGAGCAGTTCTTC
TRBJ1-1,TRBD1,TRBV4-3,.,CASSHTGEDTEAFF,TGCGCCAGCAGCCACACAGGGGAGGACACTGAAGCTTTCTTT
TRBJ1-5,TRBD1,TRBV28,.,CATQGADQPQHF,TGTGCCACCCAGGGGGCTGATCAGCCCCAGCATTTT
TRBJ2-3,TRBD2,TRBV7-9,.,CASSLTSGVTDTQYF,TGTGCCAGCAGCCTGACTAGCGGGGTCACAGATACGCAGTATTTT
TRBJ2-7,TRBD1,TRBV6-1,.,CASSTGQGHSYEQYF,TGTGCCAGCAGTACGGGACAGGGACACAGTTACGAGCAGTACTTC
TRBJ1-1,.,TRBV19,.,CATTRGVTEAFF,TGTGCCACCACGAGAGGAGTGACTGAAGCTTTCTTT
TRBJ2-7,.,TRBV6-5,.,CASRKGGGANEQYF,TGTGCCAGCAGAAAGGGGGGGGGTGCGAACGAGCAGTACTTC
TRBJ2-2,TRBD2,TRBV7-9,.,CASSLGLAGIRWNTGELFF,TGTGCCAGCAGCTTAGGACTAGCGGGAATTCGTTGGAACACCGGGGAGCTGTTTTTT
TRBJ2-5,TRBD2,TRBV6-1,.,CASSPPGLAGETQYF,TGTGCCAGCAGTCCCCCCGGACTAGCGGGAGAGACCCAGTACTTC
TRBJ1-2,TRBD1,TRBV5-1,.,CASSLESGGYGYTF,TGCGCCAGCAGCTTGGAATCAGGGGGCTACGGCTACACCTTC
TRBJ1-2,.,TRBV7-9,.,CASSPSTGEANYGYTF,TGTGCCAGCAGCCCGAGCACCGGAGAAGCTAACTATGGCTACACCTTC
TRBJ1-4,.,TRBV13,once,CASSRQARNEKLFF,TGTGCCAGCAGCCGACAGGCGAGAAATGAAAAACTGTTTTTT
TRBJ1-2,TRBD1,TRBV27,.,CASGFGTGDRGYTF,TGTGCCAGTGGCTTTGGGACAGGGGATCGGGGCTACACCTTC
TRBJ2-7,TRBD1,TRBV9,.,CASSVGEGQGVYEQYF,TGTGCCAGCAGCGTTGGGGAGGGACAGGGTGTCTACGAGCAGTACTTC
TRBJ2-7,TRBD1,TRBV7-9,.,CASSLGGDRPYEQYF,TGTGCCAGCAGCTTAGGGGGGGACAGGCCCTACGAGCAGTACTTC
TRBJ2-7,.,TRBV7-9,.,CASSLSPGIYRAYEQYF,TGTGCCAGCAGCTTATCGCCCGGAATTTACAGGGCATACGAGCAGTACTTC
TRBJ1-3,.,TRBV6-1,.,CASSEYQGGNTIYF,TGTGCCAGCAGTGAATACCAGGGTGGAAACACCATATATTTT
TRBJ2-2,.,TRBV9,.,CASSVAKGGNTGELFF,TGTGCCAGCAGCGTAGCGAAAGGGGGGAACACCGGGGAGCTGTTTTTT
TRBJ1-1,.,TRBV6-1,.,CASSEAVVNTEAFF,TGTGCCAGCAGTGAAGCGGTAGTGAACACTGAAGCTTTCTTT
TRBJ2-2,TRBD2,TRBV4-1,.,CASSQDAGEDTGELFF,TGCGCCAGCAGCCAAGATGCGGGAGAGGACACCGGGGAGCTGTTTTTT
TRBJ2-1,.,TRBV7-3,.,CASSLNGRSYNEQFF,TGTGCCAGCAGCTTAAACGGCAGGTCCTACAATGAGCAGTTCTTC
TRBJ2-7,TRBD1,TRBV6-1,.,CASSERAGTALNEQYF,TGTGCCAGCAGTGAACGAGCCGGGACAGCCCTAAACGAGCAGTACTTC
TRBJ1-2,.,TRBV19,once,CASSIGEGSYGYTF,TGTGCCAGTAGTATCGGGGAGGGAAGCTATGGCTACACCTTC
TRBJ2-7,TRBD2,TRBV10-3,.,CAISPGLAAYEQYF,TGTGCCATCTCACCGGGACTAGCGGCTTACGAGCAGTACTTC
TRBJ1-1,.,TRBV6-5,.,CASSYGPGGGTEAFF,TGTGCCAGCAGTTACGGTCCAGGAGGCGGCACTGAAGCTTTCTTT
TRBJ2-7,.,TRBV6-5,.,CASRLTYEQYF,TGTGCCAGCAGGTTAACCTACGAGCAGTACTTC
TRBJ1-1,.,TRBV12-5,.,CASGLVSTEAFF,TGTGCTAGTGGTTTGGTCAGTACTGAAGCTTTCTTT
TRBJ1-1,.,TRBV16,.,CASSQGAGNMNTEAFF,TGTGCCAGCAGCCAAGGTGCAGGGAATATGAACACTGAAGCTTTCTTT
TRBJ2-3,TRBD2,TRBV30,.,CAWSVVIAGDTQYF,TGTGCCTGGAGTGTCGTAATAGCGGGAGATACGCAGTATTTT